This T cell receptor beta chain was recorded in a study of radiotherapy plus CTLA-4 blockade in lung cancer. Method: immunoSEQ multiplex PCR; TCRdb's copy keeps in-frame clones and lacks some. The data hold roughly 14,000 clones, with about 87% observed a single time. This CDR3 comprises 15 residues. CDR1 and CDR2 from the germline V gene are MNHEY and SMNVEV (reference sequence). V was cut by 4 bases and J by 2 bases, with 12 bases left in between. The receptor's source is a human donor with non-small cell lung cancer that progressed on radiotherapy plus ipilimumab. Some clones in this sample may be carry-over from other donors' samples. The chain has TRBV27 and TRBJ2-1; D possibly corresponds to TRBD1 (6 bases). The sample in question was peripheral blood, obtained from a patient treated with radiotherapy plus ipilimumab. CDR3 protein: CASSWRGQTYNEQFF. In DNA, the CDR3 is TGTGCCAGCAGTTGGCGAGGACAGACCTACAATGAGCAGTTCTTC.